This is a list of T cell receptor beta chains from one sample in a study of OX40 agonist ivuxolimab in advanced cancers. Libraries were prepared by immunoSEQ multiplex PCR; TCRdb keeps only in-frame clonotypes and omits some of them. The profile covers 70,000 or so clones, with 70% to 90% appearing a single time and under 2.5% taken by the ten largest. The sample was CD4+ or CD8+ T cells sorted from blood, taken in a trial of the OX40 agonist ivuxolimab. The source of these receptors is an adult with an advanced solid tumor such as melanoma, head and neck, liver or kidney cancer. Each CDR3 is given with its conserved first and last residue. The D gene is left open where the match is weak. Size values are once, few and many counts, or a class for expanded clones, and some rows have none.

>TRBV6-5|TRBJ1-4|NA|NA
CASSKSDGEQKLFF
TGTGCCAGCAGTAAGTCGGACGGGGAGCAAAAACTGTTTTTT
>TRBV11-2|TRBJ2-3|TRBD1|NA
CASRPPGTGTDTQYF
TGTGCCAGCAGACCCCCCGGGACAGGCACAGATACGCAGTATTTT
>TRBV2|TRBJ1-6|NA|NA
CASSEDRSPLHF
TGTGCCAGCAGTGAGGACAGATCACCCCTCCACTTT
>TRBV19|TRBJ2-7|TRBD2|NA
CASRRAGGASYEQYF
TGTGCCAGTAGGAGGGCGGGAGGGGCCTCCTACGAGCAGTACTTC
>TRBV5-1|TRBJ2-6|TRBD1|NA
CASSLVGQGVSGANVLTF
TGCGCCAGCAGCTTGGTAGGACAGGGCGTATCTGGGGCCAACGTCCTGACTTTC
>TRBV5-6|TRBJ2-1|TRBD1|NA
CASSPRQGAIANEQFF
TGTGCCAGCAGCCCCAGACAGGGGGCGATAGCTAATGAGCAGTTCTTC
>TRBV19|TRBJ1-1|NA|NA
CASSSRVNTEAFF
TGTGCCAGTAGTTCCCGCGTGAACACTGAAGCTTTCTTT
>TRBV4-1|TRBJ2-7|NA|NA
CASSQGQGHEQYF
TGCGCCAGCAGCCAAGGGCAGGGTCACGAGCAGTACTTC
>TRBV9|TRBJ2-1|NA|NA
CASSPDSNSYNEQFF
TGTGCCAGCAGCCCGGACTCAAACTCCTACAATGAGCAGTTCTTC
>TRBV5-1|TRBJ1-5|NA|NA
CASSLDGYSNQPQHF
TGCGCCAGCAGCTTGGACGGGTATAGCAATCAGCCCCAGCATTTT
>TRBV27|TRBJ2-7|NA|NA
CASSLDFRGPGYEQYF
TGTGCCAGCAGTCTCGACTTCCGGGGGCCGGGTTACGAGCAGTACTTC
>TRBV7-9|TRBJ2-7|TRBD2|NA
CASSLWASGSYEQYF
TGTGCCAGCAGCTTATGGGCTAGCGGGAGCTACGAGCAGTACTTC
>TRBV11-2|TRBJ2-7|TRBD1|NA
CASSLDRGGEQYF
TGTGCCAGCAGCCTGGACAGGGGAGGCGAGCAGTACTTC
>TRBV7-2|TRBJ2-7|NA|NA
CASSLPVYEQYF
TGTGCCAGCAGCTTACCCGTCTACGAGCAGTACTTC
>TRBV30|TRBJ1-1|TRBD1|NA
CAWSRPGTGNTEAFF
TGTGCCTGGAGTCGACCCGGGACAGGCAACACTGAAGCTTTCTTT
>TRBV28|TRBJ1-5|NA|once
CAIRRDGVDQPQHF
TGTGCCATCCGGCGGGATGGGGTGGATCAGCCCCAGCATTTT
>TRBV5-1|TRBJ2-3|TRBD2|NA
CASSLRLAGDTDTQYF
TGCGCCAGCAGCCTTCGACTAGCGGGCGATACAGATACGCAGTATTTT
>TRBV18|TRBJ2-7|NA|few
CASSLGRSRYEQYF
TGTGCCAGCTCCCTTGGACGGTCGCGGTACGAGCAGTACTTC
>TRBV6-1|TRBJ2-7|NA|NA
CASSVGRGRRFYYEQYF
TGTGCCAGCAGTGTGGGGCGGGGCAGGCGATTCTACTACGAGCAGTACTTC
>TRBV18|TRBJ2-3|NA|NA
CASSPRIILQDTQYF
TGTGCCAGCTCACCAAGGATAATACTCCAAGATACGCAGTATTTT
>TRBV4-1|TRBJ1-6|NA|few
CASSQERDSPLHF
TGCGCCAGCAGCCAAGAGCGGGATTCACCCCTCCACTTT
>TRBV5-1|TRBJ2-3|TRBD1|NA
CASSPRQGARDTQYF
TGCGCCAGCAGCCCCCGACAGGGCGCCAGAGATACGCAGTATTTT
>TRBV11-2|TRBJ2-5|TRBD2|NA
CASSRGTSGRLETQYF
TGTGCCAGCAGCCGTGGGACTAGCGGGAGGTTGGAGACCCAGTACTTC
>TRBV28|TRBJ1-2|TRBD1|few
CASSSSRGDTLVYGYTF
TGTGCCAGCAGTTCATCCAGGGGGGATACTTTGGTCTATGGCTACACCTTC
>TRBV12-5|TRBJ2-1|NA|NA
CASGRDFSYNEQFF
TGTGCTAGTGGTCGGGACTTCTCCTACAATGAGCAGTTCTTC
>TRBV19|TRBJ2-3|TRBD1|NA
CASSADRGDTQYF
TGTGCCAGTAGTGCAGACAGGGGGGATACGCAGTATTTT
>TRBV7-8|TRBJ2-2|NA|NA
CASSSRERAGELFF
TGTGCCAGCAGCTCGAGGGAGAGGGCCGGGGAGCTGTTTTTT
>TRBV10-3|TRBJ1-2|NA|NA
CAISRQNANYGYTF
TGTGCCATCAGCCGACAGAACGCAAACTATGGCTACACCTTC
>TRBV6-1|TRBJ2-4|NA|NA
CASSEATGNIQYF
TGTGCCAGCAGTGAAGCCACAGGGAACATTCAGTACTTC
>TRBV4-3|TRBJ1-4|NA|NA
CASSLNNEKLFF
TGCGCCAGCAGCCTAAATAATGAAAAACTGTTTTTT
>TRBV28|TRBJ1-1|NA|NA
CASTAQSWAFF
TGTGCCAGCACCGCCCAGAGTTGGGCTTTCTTT
>TRBV5-1|TRBJ1-1|NA|NA
CASSTRVGTEAFF
TGCGCCAGCAGCACCCGGGTTGGCACTGAAGCTTTCTTT
>TRBV7-9|TRBJ1-6|NA|NA
CASSGNSPLHF
TGTGCCAGCAGCGGTAATTCACCCCTCCACTTT
>TRBV4-2|TRBJ1-5|TRBD1|NA
CASSQNTGTGDQPQHF
TGTGCCAGCAGCCAGAATACCGGGACAGGGGATCAGCCCCAGCATTTT
>TRBV18|TRBJ1-5|TRBD1|NA
CASSPRTGGDQPQHF
TGTGCCAGCTCTCCCAGGACAGGTGGGGATCAGCCCCAGCATTTT
>TRBV19|TRBJ2-2|TRBD1|NA
CASSHRRTGKPGELFF
TGTGCCAGTAGTCACAGAAGGACAGGGAAACCCGGGGAGCTGTTTTTT
>TRBV11-2|TRBJ2-5|NA|NA
CASSLSSGETQYF
TGTGCCAGCAGCTTAAGTTCCGGAGAGACCCAGTACTTC
>TRBV19|TRBJ2-1|NA|NA
CASRARSGASYNEQFF
TGTGCCAGTAGGGCCCGATCAGGGGCCTCCTACAATGAGCAGTTCTTC
>TRBV28|TRBJ2-7|NA|NA
CASSLSSSYEQYF
TGTGCCAGCAGTTTATCCTCCTCCTACGAGCAGTACTTC
>TRBV7-2|TRBJ2-5|TRBD2|NA
CASSSGGREEETQYF
TGTGCCAGCAGCTCTGGTGGGCGGGAGGAAGAGACCCAGTACTTC
>TRBV18|TRBJ2-5|TRBD1|NA
CASSPQQGPQETQYF
TGTGCCAGCTCACCTCAACAGGGGCCCCAAGAGACCCAGTACTTC
>TRBV28|TRBJ1-2|NA|NA
CASSVTGPYGYTF
TGTGCCAGCAGTGTGACAGGACCCTATGGCTACACCTTC
>TRBV5-1|TRBJ2-2|NA|once
CASSLGLRRAGELFF
TGCGCCAGCAGCTTGGGGCTCAGAAGGGCCGGGGAGCTGTTTTTT
>TRBV11-2|TRBJ1-5|NA|NA
CASSPGRGSNQPQHF
TGTGCCAGCAGCCCCGGGCGAGGGAGCAATCAGCCCCAGCATTTT